This TCR beta chain was obtained from a study of identifying expanded T cells in peripheral blood. Study outcomes and limitations: Across healthy donors, higher total template counts meant significantly greater roughly 2-week count variance. Technical replicates showed around 1.2 changed clones; two weeks 15 to 20; four weeks 19.

Assay used: immunoSEQ multiplex PCR; TCRdb lists only in-frame clones, some missing. This table has around 130,000 clones, 70% to 90% appearing once. This clone was counted between two and nine times. The antigen is undetermined. J lost 8 bases, V lost 3 bases, and 7 bases had no gene match. Germline-derived CDR1 and CDR2 are SGHTA and FQGTGA. The CDR3 is made up of 14 amino acids. Healthy donors had no documented immune events, such as infections, while sampled. The chain carries TRBV7-3 and TRBJ2-1; 7 bases align to TRBD2. What was sequenced was blood. The TCR comes from a person aged 18-69 years in good health. The CDR3 region is CASSFSLTSYEQFF. Here the CDR3 DNA reads TGTGCCAGCAGCTTCTCCCTGACTAGCTATGAGCAGTTCTTC.